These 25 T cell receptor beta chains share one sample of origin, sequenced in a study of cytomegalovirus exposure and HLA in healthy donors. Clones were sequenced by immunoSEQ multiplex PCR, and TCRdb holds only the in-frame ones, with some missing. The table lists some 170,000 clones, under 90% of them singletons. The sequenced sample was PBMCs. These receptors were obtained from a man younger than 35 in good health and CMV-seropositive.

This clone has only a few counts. CDR3 sequence: CASSLFYSPTSGSHNEQFF. CDR3 nucleotide sequence: TGTGCCAGCAGCTTATTTTACTCACCGACTAGCGGGAGTCACAATGAGCAGTTCTTC. V is TRBV7-9 and J is TRBJ2-1; 12 bases are shared with TRBD2. Per germline, CDR1 SEHNR and CDR2 FQNEAQ (reference sequence). The V segment lost 2 bases and the J segment 5 bases; nucleotides outside the gene matches: 13. This CDR3 contains 19 residues. Looking up the rest from reference TRBV7-9 and TRBJ2-1 gives the full variable domain: DTGVSQNPRHKITKRGQNVTFRCDPISEHNRLYWYRQTLGQGPEFLTYFQNEAQLEKSRLLSDRFSAERPKGSFSTLEIQRTEQGDSAMYLCASSLFYSPTSGSHNEQFFGPGTRLTVL.

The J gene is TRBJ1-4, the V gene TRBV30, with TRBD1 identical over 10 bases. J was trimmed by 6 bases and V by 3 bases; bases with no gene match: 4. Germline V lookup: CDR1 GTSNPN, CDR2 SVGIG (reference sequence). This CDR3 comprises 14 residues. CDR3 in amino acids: CAWSLGQGYEKLFF. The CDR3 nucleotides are TGTGCCTGGAGCTTGGGACAGGGGTATGAAAAACTGTTTTTT. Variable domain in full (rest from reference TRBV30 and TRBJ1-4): SQTIHQWPATLVQPVGSPLSLECTVEGTSNPNLYWYRQAAGRGLQLLFYSVGIGQISSEVPQNLSASRPQDRQFILSSKKLLLSDSGFYLCAWSLGQGYEKLFFGSGTQLSVL.

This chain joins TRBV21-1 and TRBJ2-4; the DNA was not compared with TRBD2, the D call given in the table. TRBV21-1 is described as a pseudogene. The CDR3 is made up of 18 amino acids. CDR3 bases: TGTGCCAGCAGCGATACCCTAACTCCTCCCCTAGCCAAAAACATTCAGTACTTC. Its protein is CASSDTLTPPLAKNIQYF.

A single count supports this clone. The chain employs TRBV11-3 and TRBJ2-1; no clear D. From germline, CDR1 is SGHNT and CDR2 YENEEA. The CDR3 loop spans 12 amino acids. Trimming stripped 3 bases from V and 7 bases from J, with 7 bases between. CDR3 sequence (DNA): TGTGCCAGCAGCTTTAGATTGAATGAGCAGTTCTTC. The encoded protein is CASSFRLNEQFF.

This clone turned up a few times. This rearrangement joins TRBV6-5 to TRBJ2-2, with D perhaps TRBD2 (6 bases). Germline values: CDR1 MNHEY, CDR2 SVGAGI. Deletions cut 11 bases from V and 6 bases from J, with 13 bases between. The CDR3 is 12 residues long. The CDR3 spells CAGGSGSGELFF. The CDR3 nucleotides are TGTGCCGGAGGCAGCGGGTCCGGGGAGCTGTTTTTT.

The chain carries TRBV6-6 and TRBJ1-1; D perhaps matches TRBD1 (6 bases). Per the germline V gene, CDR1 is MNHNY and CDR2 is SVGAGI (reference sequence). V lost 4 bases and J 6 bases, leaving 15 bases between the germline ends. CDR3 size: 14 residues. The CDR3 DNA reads TGTGCCAGCAGTTCGCAGGGGAAAGGGGCTGAAGCTTTCTTT. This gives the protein CASSSQGKGAEAFF.

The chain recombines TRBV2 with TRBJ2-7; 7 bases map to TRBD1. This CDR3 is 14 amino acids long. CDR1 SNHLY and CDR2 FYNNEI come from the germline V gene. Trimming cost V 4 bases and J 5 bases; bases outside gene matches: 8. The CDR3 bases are TGTGCCAGCAGTGGACAGGGCTTGTGGGACGAGCAGTACTTC. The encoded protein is CASSGQGLWDEQYF.

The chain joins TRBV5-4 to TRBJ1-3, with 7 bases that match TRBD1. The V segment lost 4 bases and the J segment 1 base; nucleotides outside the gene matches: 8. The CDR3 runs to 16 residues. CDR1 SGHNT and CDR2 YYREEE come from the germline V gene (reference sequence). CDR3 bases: TGTGCCAGCAGCGTAGCAGGGGGTGGTTCTGGAAACACCATATATTTT. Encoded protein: CASSVAGGGSGNTIYF.

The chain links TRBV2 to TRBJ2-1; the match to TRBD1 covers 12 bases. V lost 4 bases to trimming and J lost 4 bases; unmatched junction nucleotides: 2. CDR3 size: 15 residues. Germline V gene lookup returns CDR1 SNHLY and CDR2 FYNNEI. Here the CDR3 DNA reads TGTGCCAGCAGTGTGGGACAGGGGGCTTACAATGAGCAGTTCTTC. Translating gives CASSVGQGAYNEQFF.

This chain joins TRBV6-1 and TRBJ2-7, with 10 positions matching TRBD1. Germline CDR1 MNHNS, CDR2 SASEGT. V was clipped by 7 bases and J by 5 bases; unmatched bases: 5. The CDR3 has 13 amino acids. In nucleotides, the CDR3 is TGTGCCAGCATGGGACAGGGGATTAACGAGCAGTACTTC. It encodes CASMGQGINEQYF.

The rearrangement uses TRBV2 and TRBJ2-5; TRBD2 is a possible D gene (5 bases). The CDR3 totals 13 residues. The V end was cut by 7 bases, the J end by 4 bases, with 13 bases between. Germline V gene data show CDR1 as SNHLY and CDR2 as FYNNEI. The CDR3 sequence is CASTPRSGETQYF. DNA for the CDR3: TGTGCCAGCACCCCGAGGAGCGGAGAGACCCAGTACTTC.

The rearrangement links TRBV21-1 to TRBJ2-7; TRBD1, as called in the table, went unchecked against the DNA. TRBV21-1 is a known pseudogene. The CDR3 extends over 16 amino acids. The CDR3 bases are TGTGCCAGCAGCAAAGTAAGGGGTCTAAGCTCCTACGAGCAGTACTTC. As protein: CASSKVRGLSSYEQYF.

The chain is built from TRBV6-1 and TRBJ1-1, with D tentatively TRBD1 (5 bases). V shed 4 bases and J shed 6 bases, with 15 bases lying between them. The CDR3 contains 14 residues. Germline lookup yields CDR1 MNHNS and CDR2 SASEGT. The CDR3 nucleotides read TGTGCCAGCAGTGTGTTGGGGCCCAAGGCTGAAGCTTTCTTT. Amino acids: CASSVLGPKAEAFF.

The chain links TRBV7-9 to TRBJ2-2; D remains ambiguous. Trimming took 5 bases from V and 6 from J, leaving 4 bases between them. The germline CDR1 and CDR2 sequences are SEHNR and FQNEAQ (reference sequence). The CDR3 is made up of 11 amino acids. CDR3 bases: TGTGCCAGCAGCCTTTCCGGGGAGCTGTTTTTT. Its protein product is CASSLSGELFF. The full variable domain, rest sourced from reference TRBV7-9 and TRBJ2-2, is DTGVSQNPRHKITKRGQNVTFRCDPISEHNRLYWYRQTLGQGPEFLTYFQNEAQLEKSRLLSDRFSAERPKGSFSTLEIQRTEQGDSAMYLCASSLSGELFFGEGSRLTVL.

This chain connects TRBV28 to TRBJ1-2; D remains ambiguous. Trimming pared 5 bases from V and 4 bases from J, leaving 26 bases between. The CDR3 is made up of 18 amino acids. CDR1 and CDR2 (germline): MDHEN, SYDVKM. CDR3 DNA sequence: TGTGCCAGCAGTCTCCCCCGAGGCAAATCTGTATTTCGCTATGGCTACACCTTC. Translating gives CASSLPRGKSVFRYGYTF.

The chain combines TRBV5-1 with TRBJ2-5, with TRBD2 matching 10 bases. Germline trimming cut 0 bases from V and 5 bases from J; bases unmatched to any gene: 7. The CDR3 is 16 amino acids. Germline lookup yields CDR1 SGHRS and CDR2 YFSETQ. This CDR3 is CASSLAGSGRLETQYF. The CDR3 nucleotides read TGCGCCAGCAGCTTGGCGGGTAGCGGGAGGCTGGAGACCCAGTACTTC.

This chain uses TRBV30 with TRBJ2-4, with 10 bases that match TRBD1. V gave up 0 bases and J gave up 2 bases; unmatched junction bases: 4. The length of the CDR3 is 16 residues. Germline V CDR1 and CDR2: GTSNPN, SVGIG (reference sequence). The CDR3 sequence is CAWSVGTGVTKNIQYF. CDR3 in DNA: TGTGCCTGGAGTGTCGGGACAGGGGTAACCAAAAACATTCAGTACTTC.

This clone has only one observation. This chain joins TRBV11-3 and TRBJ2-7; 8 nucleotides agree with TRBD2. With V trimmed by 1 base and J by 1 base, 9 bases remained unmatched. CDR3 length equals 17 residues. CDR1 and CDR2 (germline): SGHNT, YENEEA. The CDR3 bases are TGTGCCAGCAGCTTAGGTTGGGAGCGGGAGCGGTCCTACGAGCAGTACTTC. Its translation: CASSLGWERERSYEQYF. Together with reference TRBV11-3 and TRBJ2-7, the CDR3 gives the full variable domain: EAGVVQSPRYKIIEKKQPVAFWCNPISGHNTLYWYLQNLGQGPELLIRYENEEAVDDSQLPKDRFSAERLKGVDSTLKIQPAELGDSAVYLCASSLGWERERSYEQYFGPGTRLTVT.

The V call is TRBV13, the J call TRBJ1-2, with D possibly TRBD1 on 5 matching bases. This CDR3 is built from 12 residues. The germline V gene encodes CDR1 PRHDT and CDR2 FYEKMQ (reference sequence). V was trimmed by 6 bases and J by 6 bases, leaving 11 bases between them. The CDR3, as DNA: TGTGCCAGCAGTTCCGGGGGAGATGGCTACACCTTC. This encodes CASSSGGDGYTF.

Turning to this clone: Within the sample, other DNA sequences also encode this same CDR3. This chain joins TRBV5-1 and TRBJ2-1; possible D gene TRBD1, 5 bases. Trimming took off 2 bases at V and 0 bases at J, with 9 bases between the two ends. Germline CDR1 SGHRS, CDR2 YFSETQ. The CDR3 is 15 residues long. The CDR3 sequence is CASSFQGSSYNEQFF. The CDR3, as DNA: TGCGCCAGCAGCTTCCAGGGTAGCTCCTACAATGAGCAGTTCTTC.

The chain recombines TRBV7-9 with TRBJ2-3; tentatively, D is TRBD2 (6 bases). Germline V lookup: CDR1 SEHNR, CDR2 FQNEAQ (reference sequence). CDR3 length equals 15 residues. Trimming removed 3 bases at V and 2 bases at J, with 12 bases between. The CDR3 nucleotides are TGTGCCAGCAGCTTGGGCGTAGCGGTCACAGATACGCAGTATTTT. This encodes CASSLGVAVTDTQYF. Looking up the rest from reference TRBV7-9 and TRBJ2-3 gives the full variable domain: DTGVSQNPRHKITKRGQNVTFRCDPISEHNRLYWYRQTLGQGPEFLTYFQNEAQLEKSRLLSDRFSAERPKGSFSTLEIQRTEQGDSAMYLCASSLGVAVTDTQYFGPGTRLTVL.

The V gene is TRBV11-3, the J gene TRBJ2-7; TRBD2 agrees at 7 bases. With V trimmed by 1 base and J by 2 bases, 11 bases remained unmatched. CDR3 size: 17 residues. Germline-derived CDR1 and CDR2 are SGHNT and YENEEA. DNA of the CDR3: TGTGCCAGCAGCTTAGCCCTGGTCCTAGCGGACACCTACGAGCAGTACTTC. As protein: CASSLALVLADTYEQYF.

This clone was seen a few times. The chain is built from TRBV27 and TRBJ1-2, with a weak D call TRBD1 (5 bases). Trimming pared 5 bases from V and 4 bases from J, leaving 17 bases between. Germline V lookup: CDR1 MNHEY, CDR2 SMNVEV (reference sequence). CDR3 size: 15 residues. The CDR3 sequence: CASSPGGGTAYGYTF. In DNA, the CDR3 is TGTGCCAGCAGTCCGGGCGGGGGGACTGCCTATGGCTACACCTTC.

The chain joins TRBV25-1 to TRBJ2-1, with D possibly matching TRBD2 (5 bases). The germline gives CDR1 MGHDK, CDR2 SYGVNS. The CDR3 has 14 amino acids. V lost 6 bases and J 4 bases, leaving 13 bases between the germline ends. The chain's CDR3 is CASRLAGPYNEQFF. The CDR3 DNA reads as TGTGCCAGCAGGTTGGCGGGTCCTTACAATGAGCAGTTCTTC.

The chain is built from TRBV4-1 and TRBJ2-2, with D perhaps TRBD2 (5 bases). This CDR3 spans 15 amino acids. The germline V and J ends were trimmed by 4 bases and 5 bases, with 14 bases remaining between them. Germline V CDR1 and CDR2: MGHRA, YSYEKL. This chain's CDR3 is CASSLIGSGTGELFF. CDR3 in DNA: TGCGCCAGCAGCCTTATAGGGAGCGGAACCGGGGAGCTGTTTTTT.